This passage covers 17 T cell receptor beta chains from one sample sequenced in a study of T cells in localized non-small cell lung cancer. The assay was immunoSEQ multiplex PCR, and TCRdb's table has in-frame clones only and misses some. This table holds roughly 25,000 clones, approximately 92% found once. Here the sequenced sample was peripheral blood, taken before any cancer treatment. These receptors all stem from a man between 40 and 70 years old with stage III squamous cell lung carcinoma.

The chain recombines TRBV5-1 with TRBJ1-1; tentative D call: TRBD1 (5 bases). The CDR3 totals 16 residues. Germline V gene lookup returns CDR1 SGHRS and CDR2 YFSETQ. V lost 2 bases and J lost 0, with 14 bases in between. CDR3 sequence reads: CASSLIRGGMNTEAFF. The CDR3 DNA reads TGCGCCAGCAGCTTAATTCGGGGCGGGATGAACACTGAAGCTTTCTTT.

The chain uses TRBV1 and TRBJ2-3; the table gives TRBD1 as D, unverified against the DNA. TRBV1 is a pseudogene segment. This CDR3 contains 16 residues. CDR3 bases: TGCACCAGCAGCCAAGGAGCACAGGGCCCCACAGATACGCAGTATTTT. Translation gives CTSSQGAQGPTDTQYF.

CDR3 nucleotides: TGTGCCAGCAGCCAAGATAGTACAGGGGGCGGGCGTCAGCCCCAGCATTTT. It codes for CASSQDSTGGGRQPQHF. The rearrangement uses TRBV4-2 and TRBJ1-5; 9 bases are shared with TRBD1. The V segment lost 0 bases and the J segment 6 bases; nucleotides outside the gene matches: 9. Germline lookup yields CDR1 LGHNA and CDR2 YNFKEQ. CDR3 length: 17 residues.

This clone has only one observation. Written as DNA, the CDR3 is TGCGCCAGCAGCCAAGTTTTTTTAGGGGGAGGCAAGCAGTTCTTC. It encodes CASSQVFLGGGKQFF. The chain employs TRBV4-3 and TRBJ2-1; D is perhaps TRBD1 or TRBD2 (6 bases each). Germline loops: CDR1 LGHNA, CDR2 YSLEER. Trimming took off 1 base at V and 11 bases at J, with 18 bases between the two ends. The CDR3 is made up of 15 amino acids.

This clone has a single count. The chain links TRBV10-3 to TRBJ1-1; 7 bases line up with TRBD1. The CDR3 is 15 residues long. Germline CDR1 is ENHRY and CDR2 is SYGVKD. The V gene end was trimmed by 3 bases and the J gene end by 0 bases; junction bases not matched to a gene: 4. The CDR3 coding sequence is TGTGCCATCAGTGACCCGGGACAGCTGAACACTGAAGCTTTCTTT. It is translated as CAISDPGQLNTEAFF.

The chain employs TRBV27 and TRBJ2-6; no definite D call. V was shortened by 8 bases and J by 1 base, with 6 bases between the two germline ends. Per germline, CDR1 MNHEY and CDR2 SMNVEV (reference sequence). The CDR3 covers 13 residues. CDR3 loop: CASRVSGANVLTF. The CDR3 bases are TGTGCCAGCCGGGTATCTGGGGCCAACGTCCTGACTTTC.

The chain combines TRBV4-2 with TRBJ1-1, with a tentative D call TRBD1 (6 bases). The V and J ends lost 2 bases and 1 base respectively, with 11 bases between them. CDR3 length equals 15 residues. In germline, CDR1 is LGHNA, CDR2 YNFKEQ. The CDR3, as DNA: TGTGCCAGCAGCCAACCGGGACAAGCGAACACTGAAGCTTTCTTT. Translating it yields CASSQPGQANTEAFF.

The J gene is TRBJ1-3, the V gene TRBV5-1; no reliable D call. The V end lost 0 bases, the J end lost 4 bases, and 14 bases lay between the germline ends. Germline-derived CDR1 and CDR2 are SGHRS and YFSETQ. CDR3 length equals 16 residues. CDR3 region: CASSLAGGLVGNTIYF. DNA of the CDR3: TGCGCCAGCAGCTTGGCCGGCGGGCTTGTGGGAAACACCATATATTTT.

V gene TRBV11-2 combines with J gene TRBJ2-2, with D hard to call. The CDR3 totals 13 residues. Trimming pared 0 bases from V and 6 bases from J, leaving 5 bases between. CDR1 SGHAT and CDR2 FQNNGV come from the germline V gene. The CDR3 loop reads CASSLEPAGELFF. The DNA for the CDR3 is TGTGCCAGCAGCTTAGAACCGGCCGGGGAGCTGTTTTTT.

The chain joins TRBV5-5 to TRBJ1-4; D may be TRBD1 (5 bases). Trimming cost V 2 bases and J 7 bases, with 15 bases left between them. This CDR3 spans 15 amino acids. The germline gives CDR1 SGHKS, CDR2 YYEKEE (reference sequence). The CDR3 sequence: CASSFTGTGGEKLFF. The CDR3 bases are TGTGCCAGCAGCTTCACCGGGACGGGGGGTGAAAAACTGTTTTTT.

This chain joins TRBV19 and TRBJ1-2, with TRBD1 as a possible D gene (5 bases). CDR1 LNHDA and CDR2 SQIVND come from the germline V gene (reference sequence). The CDR3 has 12 amino acids. The V and J ends lost 6 bases and 4 bases respectively, with 9 bases between them. The CDR3 DNA reads TGTGCCAGTAGAGCGCAGGGCTATGGCTACACCTTC. Its protein is CASRAQGYGYTF. Full variable domain (rest looked up from reference TRBV19 and TRBJ1-2): DGGITQSPKYLFRKEGQNVTLSCEQNLNHDAMYWYRQDPGQGLRLIYYSQIVNDFQKGDIAEGYSVSREKKESFPLTVTSAQKNPTAFYLCASRAQGYGYTFGSGTRLTVV.

V is TRBV7-9 and J is TRBJ2-7; the D gene could be TRBD1 or TRBD2 (5 bases each). Germline V CDR1 and CDR2: SEHNR, FQNEAQ (reference sequence). CDR3 length: 16 amino acids. Trimming pared 1 base from V and 0 bases from J, leaving 13 bases between. In nucleotides, the CDR3 is TGTGCCAGCAGCTTAGATTGGGGGAATAGCTCCTACGAGCAGTACTTC. This gives the protein CASSLDWGNSSYEQYF.

As to this clone: A read error may produce the germline difference seen at one junction end. This chain joins TRBV27 and TRBJ2-7; 10 nucleotides match TRBD1. From germline, CDR1 is MNHEY and CDR2 SMNVEV (reference sequence). There are 14 residues in the CDR3. CDR3 protein: CASSYRDRGGFLDF. The CDR3 DNA reads TGTGCCAGCAGTTACCGGGACAGGGGAGGTTTTTTGGACTTC.

V usage is TRBV2 and J usage is TRBJ1-5; D is perhaps TRBD1 (5 bases). In germline, CDR1 is SNHLY, CDR2 FYNNEI. V lost 6 bases and J 3 bases, leaving 12 bases between the germline ends. This CDR3 has 14 amino acids. The CDR3 DNA is TGTGCCAGCAGCGTGGGGCAATTCAATCAGCCCCAGCATTTT. The encoded protein is CASSVGQFNQPQHF.

The chain carries TRBV7-2 and TRBJ1-2, with TRBD1 matching over 8 bases. Germline CDR1 reads SGHTA; CDR2 reads FQGNSA. The CDR3 is made up of 15 amino acids. V was clipped by 8 bases and J by 6 bases; unmatched bases: 14. The CDR3 DNA follows: TGTGCCAGCGGTTTAGGCAGGGGGCTTGGGGATGGCTACACCTTC. Amino acids: CASGLGRGLGDGYTF.

This chain joins TRBV18 and TRBJ1-2; the D gene is possibly TRBD1 (5 bases). CDR3 length: 12 amino acids. Trimming removed 6 bases at V and 10 bases at J, with 15 bases between. Germline CDR1 is KGHSH and CDR2 is LQKENI. CDR3 sequence reads: CASSTRDVTYTF. The CDR3 DNA reads as TGTGCCAGCTCCACCAGGGACGTAACCTACACCTTC.

The rearrangement joins TRBV28 to TRBJ2-1; no clear D gene. Germline CDR1 MDHEN, CDR2 SYDVKM. V was clipped by 5 bases and J by 10 bases, with 15 bases between them. This CDR3 has 13 amino acids. The CDR3, as DNA: TGTGCCAGCAGTCCCCCCCAGGCTAGAGAGCAGTTCTTC. Residues: CASSPPQAREQFF.